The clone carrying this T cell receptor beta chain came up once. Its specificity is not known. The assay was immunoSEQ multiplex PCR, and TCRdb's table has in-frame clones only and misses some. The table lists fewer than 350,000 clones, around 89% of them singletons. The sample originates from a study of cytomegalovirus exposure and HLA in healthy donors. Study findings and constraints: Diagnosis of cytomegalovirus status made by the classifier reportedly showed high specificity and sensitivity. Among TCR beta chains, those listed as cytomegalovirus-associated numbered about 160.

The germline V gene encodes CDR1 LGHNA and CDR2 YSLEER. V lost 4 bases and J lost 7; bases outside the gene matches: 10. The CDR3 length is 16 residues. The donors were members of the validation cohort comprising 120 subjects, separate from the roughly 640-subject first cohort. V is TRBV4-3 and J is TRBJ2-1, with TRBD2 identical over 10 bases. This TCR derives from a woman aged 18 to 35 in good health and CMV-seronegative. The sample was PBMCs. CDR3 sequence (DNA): TGCGCCAGCAGCCCTCTTCTAGCGGGAGAGGGAAATGAGCAGTTCTTC. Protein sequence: CASSPLLAGEGNEQFF.